The clone carrying this T cell receptor beta chain was picked up many times. The V segment lost 3 bases and the J segment 0 bases; nucleotides outside the gene matches: 2. The CDR3 loop spans 15 amino acids. Germline V gene lookup returns CDR1 LNHDA and CDR2 SQIVND (reference sequence). This sample was taken from a study of low-dose radiotherapy and immunotherapy resistance in tumors. cDNA synthesis used a TRAV/TRBV-specific primer set for both chains. A roughly 20-cycle PCR with a constant-region primer and V-primer adapter amplified TCRs. MiXCR was run by TCRdb on the reads, yielding one entry per CDR3 protein. The profile shows tens of thousands of distinct CDR3 sequences, under 25% of them singletons. Time point of the sample: after trial treatment. Treatment reported: LDRT plus nivolumab, ipilimumab, low-dose cyclophosphamide and aspirin (RACIN trial).

The chain joins TRBV19 to TRBJ1-5; 7 nucleotides line up with TRBD1. This receptor was taken from a female donor with ovarian cancer. Sample: PBMCs, taken after low-dose radiotherapy plus immunotherapy. The CDR3 loop is CASSMGQNSNQPQHF. The DNA of the CDR3 is TGTGCCAGTAGTATGGGACAGAATAGCAATCAGCCCCAGCATTTT.